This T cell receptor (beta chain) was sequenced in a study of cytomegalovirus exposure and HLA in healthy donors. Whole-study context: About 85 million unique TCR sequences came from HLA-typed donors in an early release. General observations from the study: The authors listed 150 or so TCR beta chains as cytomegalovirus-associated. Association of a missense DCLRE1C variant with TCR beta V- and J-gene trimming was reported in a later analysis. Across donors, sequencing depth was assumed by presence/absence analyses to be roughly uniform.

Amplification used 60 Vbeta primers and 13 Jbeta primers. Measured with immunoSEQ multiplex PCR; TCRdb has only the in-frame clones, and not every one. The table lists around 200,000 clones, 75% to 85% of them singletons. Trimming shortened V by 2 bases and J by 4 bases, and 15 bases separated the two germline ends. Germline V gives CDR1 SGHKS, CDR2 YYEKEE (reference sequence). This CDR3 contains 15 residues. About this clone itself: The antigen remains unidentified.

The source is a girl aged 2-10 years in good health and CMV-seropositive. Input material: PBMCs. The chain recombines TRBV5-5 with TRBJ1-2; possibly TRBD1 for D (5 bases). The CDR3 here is CASSFGGFGLYGYTF. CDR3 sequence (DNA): TGTGCCAGCAGCTTTGGGGGGTTCGGTCTCTATGGCTACACCTTC.